These 13 T cell receptor beta chains share one sample of origin, sequenced in a study of vaccination effects on CD4 cells after COVID-19. Ahead of sequencing, the ViraFEST assay grew antigen-specific CD4+ T cells using viral peptide pools. Cultured cells yielded isolated CD4+ T cells after about ten days. Their SARS-CoV-2 infection, verified by PCR, occurred between March and December 2020. Measured with immunoSEQ multiplex PCR; TCRdb has only the in-frame clones, and not every one. The repertoire consists of approximately 70,000 clones, with roughly 73% occurring once and the leading ten covering around 5%. These receptors have no known antigen. Sequencing was performed on CD4+ T cells from PBMCs cultured with HIV peptides, taken before COVID-19 vaccination. Stated subset: HIV-1 Nef peptide pool negative control/reference culture. All receptors come from a human donor who had a prior SARS-CoV-2 infection.

Only a few counts were recorded for this clone. The CDR3: CASSVGSSGDEQFF. For the CDR3, the DNA is TGTGCCAGCAGCGTAGGGTCTAGCGGGGATGAGCAGTTCTTC. The rearrangement links TRBV9 to TRBJ2-1; 9 bases are a match to TRBD2. In germline, CDR1 is SGDLS, CDR2 YYNGEE. This CDR3 comprises 14 residues. J gave up 8 bases and V 0 bases, and 3 bases lay outside the gene matches. The whole variable domain, remainder taken from reference TRBV9 and TRBJ2-1, is DSGVTQTPKHLITATGQRVTLRCSPRSGDLSVYWYQQSLDQGLQFLIQYYNGEERAKGNILERFSAQQFPDLHSELNLSSLELGDSALYFCASSVGSSGDEQFFGPGTRLTVL.

The J gene is TRBJ1-4, the V gene TRBV7-8, with D possibly TRBD1 on 6 matching bases. V dropped 2 bases and J dropped 8 bases, with 18 bases sitting between them. The germline gives CDR1 SGHVS, CDR2 FQNEAQ. This CDR3 is 16 amino acids long. The chain's CDR3 is CASSLYRGGAHEKLFF. CDR3 nucleotide sequence: TGTGCCAGCAGCTTATATCGCGGGGGCGCGCACGAAAAACTGTTTTTT.

The V call is TRBV2, the J call TRBJ1-2; D is uncertain. In germline, CDR1 is SNHLY, CDR2 FYNNEI. CDR3 size: 15 residues. Trimming stripped 9 bases from V and 0 bases from J, with 17 bases between. The CDR3 sequence: CARNPAGSANYGYTF. In DNA, the CDR3 is TGTGCCAGAAACCCCGCCGGTTCAGCTAACTATGGCTACACCTTC. The complete variable domain, with remaining parts taken from reference TRBV2 and TRBJ1-2, reads EPEVTQTPSHQVTQMGQEVILRCVPISNHLYFYWYRQILGQKVEFLVSFYNNEISEKSEIFDDQFSVERPDGSNFTLKIRSTKLEDSAMYFCARNPAGSANYGYTFGSGTRLTVV.

The chain has TRBV18 and TRBJ2-7, with 11 bases aligning to TRBD1. The germline V gene has CDR1 KGHSH and CDR2 LQKENI. Trimming took 3 bases from V and 4 from J; bases not matched to a gene: 11. CDR3 length: 17 residues. CDR3 residues: CASSPFPGQGEGYEQYF. The CDR3, as DNA: TGTGCCAGCTCACCGTTCCCGGGACAGGGGGAGGGGTACGAGCAGTACTTC.

This chain joins TRBV2 and TRBJ1-1, with D perhaps matching TRBD1 (5 bases). The V end was cut by 2 bases, the J end by 1 base, with 8 bases between. This CDR3 is built from 14 residues. CDR1 and CDR2 (germline): SNHLY, FYNNEI. CDR3 in DNA: TGTGCCAGCAGTGAATGGGGGTGGAACACTGAAGCTTTCTTT. Translating it yields CASSEWGWNTEAFF.

The rearrangement links TRBV7-8 to TRBJ1-1; D not resolved. The germline V gene has CDR1 SGHVS and CDR2 FQNEAQ. Trimming stripped 5 bases from V and 10 bases from J, with 17 bases between. The CDR3 totals 13 residues. The CDR3 DNA reads TGTGCCAGCAGCCTAAACCAGGCGGCTGGAGCTTTCTTT. It yields the protein CASSLNQAAGAFF.

The J gene is TRBJ2-1, the V gene TRBV7-2, with 7 bases that match TRBD2. Germline V gene data show CDR1 as SGHTA and CDR2 as FQGNSA. The CDR3 is 15 residues long. J was trimmed by 9 bases and V by 7 bases; bases with no gene match: 15. The CDR3 DNA reads TGTGCCAGCATAGCTAGCGGCAAGCATATTGGTGAGCAGTTCTTC. It yields the protein CASIASGKHIGEQFF.

CDR3 amino acids: CASSPPGIQEKLFF. The CDR3, as DNA: TGTGCCAGCTCACCACCGGGGATTCAGGAAAAACTGTTTTTT. The J gene is TRBJ1-4, the V gene TRBV18, with no clear D. The CDR3 is 14 amino acids. The germline V gene encodes CDR1 KGHSH and CDR2 LQKENI. Trimming left V 0 bases short and J 8 bases short, with 10 bases between.

The chain has TRBV28 and TRBJ2-6; possibly TRBD1 for D (5 bases). V was pared by 5 bases and J by 0 bases, with 8 bases between. Germline V gene lookup returns CDR1 MDHEN and CDR2 SYDVKM. This CDR3 contains 15 residues. The CDR3 nucleotides are TGTGCCAGCAGTGTTGACAGCTCTGGGGCCAACGTCCTGACTTTC. This encodes CASSVDSSGANVLTF. Using reference TRBV28 and TRBJ2-6 for the parts outside the CDR3, the full variable domain is DVKVTQSSRYLVKRTGEKVFLECVQDMDHENMFWYRQDPGLGLRLIYFSYDVKMKEKGDIPEGYSVSREKKERFSLILESASTNQTSMYLCASSVDSSGANVLTFGAGSRLTVL.

The rearrangement joins TRBV7-3 to TRBJ2-3; 10 bases agree with TRBD2. J was trimmed by 2 bases and V by 0 bases; bases with no gene match: 14. The germline CDR1 and CDR2 sequences are SGHTA and FQGTGA. The CDR3 consists of 20 residues. CDR3 region: CASSLTPSGRVRINTDTQYF. CDR3 coding DNA: TGTGCCAGCAGCTTAACCCCCAGCGGGAGGGTCCGAATAAACACAGATACGCAGTATTTT. The whole variable domain, remainder taken from reference TRBV7-3 and TRBJ2-3, is GAGVSQTPSNKVTEKGKYVELRCDPISGHTALYWYRQSLGQGPEFLIYFQGTGAADDSGLPNDRFFAVRPEGSVSTLKIQRTERGDSAVYLCASSLTPSGRVRINTDTQYFGPGTRLTVL.

The chain links TRBV9 to TRBJ2-1, with 9 nucleotides matching TRBD1. Trimming at V came to 3 bases and at J to 13 bases, leaving 8 bases not matched to a gene. Per germline, CDR1 SGDLS and CDR2 YYNGEE. CDR3 length: 13 amino acids. The CDR3 DNA is TGTGCCAGCAGCGCACGACAGGGGGTAGGACAGTTCTTC. Residues: CASSARQGVGQFF.

This chain uses TRBV7-6 with TRBJ2-2, with 13 bases lining up with TRBD2. V lost 6 bases, J lost 6 bases, and 16 bases stayed unmatched. Germline V gene sequence: CDR1 SGHVS, CDR2 FNYEAQ. There are 19 residues in the CDR3. CDR3 sequence (DNA): TGTGCCAGCAGTCCCGGACTAGCGGGAGCGGAGATTCCCCCCGGGGAGCTGTTTTTT. Translating it yields CASSPGLAGAEIPPGELFF.

This chain links TRBV11-2 with TRBJ2-7, with 8 bases that match TRBD1. With V trimmed by 5 bases and J by 2 bases, 14 bases remained unmatched. Germline V gene lookup returns CDR1 SGHAT and CDR2 FQNNGV. The CDR3 contains 17 residues. The CDR3 here is CASSPLGRQGKPYEQYF. The CDR3 nucleotides read TGTGCCAGCAGCCCGCTGGGGAGACAGGGGAAACCCTACGAGCAGTACTTC.